The sequence of this T cell receptor (beta chain) was determined in a study of blood T cell repertoires in COVID-19. Study at large: COVID-19 samples from acute and convalescent phases originated in the United States, Italy and Spain. T cells, B-cell-depleted T cells, or PBMCs provided the cDNA or gDNA that served as material.

Under the authors' procedure: Nucleated cell counts were estimated from reference gene primer amplification. The table came from immunoSEQ multiplex PCR; TCRdb's copy has only in-frame clones and leaves some out. That table is the source of V, J and clone size, and D and trimming were worked out from the DNA. The sample contains a few hundred thousand clones, 85% to 90% of which appear only once. Looked up from germline, CDR1 is ENHRY and CDR2 is SYGVKD. The V and J ends lost 11 bases and 8 bases, in that order; junction bases with no gene match: 6. The CDR3 loop spans 12 amino acids. While infection was still active, Seattle patients were enrolled and then followed longitudinally.

The gene calls are TRBV10-3 and TRBJ1-4, with 9 bases matching TRBD1. Source material: peripheral blood. The TCR originated in a woman in her fifties or sixties with COVID-19, enrolled during active disease. As DNA, the CDR3 is TGTGCCGCGGGACAGGGAGGCGAAAAACTGTTTTTT. It encodes CAAGQGGEKLFF.